The TCR beta chain under discussion was sequenced for a study of regulatory T cells in long-lasting Graves disease. Study-level points and caveats: Among persistent patients, a larger number of public clonotypes were shared (approximately 3,000) than among newly diagnosed patients (about 1,000). TRBV28, TRBJ1-2 and TRBJ2-5 were favored in persistent disease. The small sample size may have reduced accuracy.

This clonotype was counted ten times or more. As yet, its antigen is unknown. The CDR3 is made up of 14 amino acids. Germline V gives CDR1 MDHEN, CDR2 SYDVKM. Trimming cost V 6 bases and J 6 bases; bases outside gene matches: 4. Construction of TCR beta libraries relied on iRepertoire HTBI primers and on Arm-PCR targeting CDR3 regions. Per the authors' pipeline: From all samples, identification returned over 13 TRBJ and approximately 63 TRBV segments. TCRdb re-analysed the multiplex PCR reads in MiXCR, keeping a single row per CDR3 protein. V and J calls and clone size were set by TCRdb, not the authors. Of over 350,000 distinct CDR3 sequences listed, less than 25% were seen once; the top ten hold less than 25%. Indicated time point: persistent/refractory GD, antithyroid drugs over 5 years with positive TRAb. The TCR library was made from RNA that had been extracted from PBMCs in TRIzol.

This clonotype was sampled from a female donor with Graves disease. The rearrangement uses TRBV28 and TRBJ2-2; 10 bases are shared with TRBD2. The material was peripheral blood mononuclear cells (PBMCs), obtained when the disease was refractory, from a patient treated with antithyroid drugs. The DNA for the CDR3 is TGTGCCAGCAGAAGCGGGGGGGTGGCCGGGGAGCTGTTTTTT. Protein product: CASRSGGVAGELFF.